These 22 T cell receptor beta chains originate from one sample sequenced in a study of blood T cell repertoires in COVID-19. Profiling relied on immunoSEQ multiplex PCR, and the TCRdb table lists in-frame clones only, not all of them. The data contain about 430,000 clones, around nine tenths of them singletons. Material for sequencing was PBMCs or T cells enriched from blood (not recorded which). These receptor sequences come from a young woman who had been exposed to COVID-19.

CDR3 in DNA: TGTGCCAGCAGCCTTGGACTAGCGGGCTACAATGAGCAGTTCTTC. It specifies CASSLGLAGYNEQFF. The chain has TRBV11-1 and TRBJ2-1, with TRBD2 matching 11 bases. This CDR3 region has 15 residues. Trimming at V came to 5 bases and at J to 3 bases, leaving 3 bases not matched to a gene. In germline, CDR1 is SGHAT, CDR2 FQDESV (reference sequence).

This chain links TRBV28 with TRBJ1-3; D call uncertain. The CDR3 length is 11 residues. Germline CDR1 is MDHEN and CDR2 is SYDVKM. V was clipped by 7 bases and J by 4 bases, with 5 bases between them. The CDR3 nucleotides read TGTGCCAGCATAGAAGGAAACACCATATATTTT. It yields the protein CASIEGNTIYF.

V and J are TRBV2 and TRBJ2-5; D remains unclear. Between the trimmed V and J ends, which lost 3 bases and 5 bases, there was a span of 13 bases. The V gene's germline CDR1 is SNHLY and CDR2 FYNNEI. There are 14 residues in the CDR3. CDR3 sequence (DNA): TGTGCCAGCAGTGAGCCCGGCAGGCTTGAGACCCAGTACTTC. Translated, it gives CASSEPGRLETQYF.

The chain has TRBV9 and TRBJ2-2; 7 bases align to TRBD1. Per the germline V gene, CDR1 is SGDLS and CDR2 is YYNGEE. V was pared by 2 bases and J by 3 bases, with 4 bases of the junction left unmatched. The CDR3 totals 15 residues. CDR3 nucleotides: TGTGCCAGCAGCGTCACAGGGGCCGACACCGGGGAGCTGTTTTTT. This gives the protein CASSVTGADTGELFF.

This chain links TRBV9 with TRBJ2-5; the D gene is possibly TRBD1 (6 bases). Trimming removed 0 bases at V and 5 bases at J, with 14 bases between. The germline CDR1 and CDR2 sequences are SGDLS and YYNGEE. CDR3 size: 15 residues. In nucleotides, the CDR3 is TGTGCCAGCAGCGTAGGTGGGGGCCTAGCCGAGACCCAGTACTTC. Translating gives CASSVGGGLAETQYF.

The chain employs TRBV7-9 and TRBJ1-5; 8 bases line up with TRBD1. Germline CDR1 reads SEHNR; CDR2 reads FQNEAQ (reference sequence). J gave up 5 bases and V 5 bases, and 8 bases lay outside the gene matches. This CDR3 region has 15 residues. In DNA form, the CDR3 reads TGTGCCAGCAGCCCCGCGGACAGGGCGGATCAGCCCCAGCATTTT. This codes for CASSPADRADQPQHF.

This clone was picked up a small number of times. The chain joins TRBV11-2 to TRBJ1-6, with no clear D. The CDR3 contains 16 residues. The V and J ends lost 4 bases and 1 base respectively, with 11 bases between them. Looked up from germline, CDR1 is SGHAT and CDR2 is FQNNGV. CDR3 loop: CASSSDFGSYNSPLHF. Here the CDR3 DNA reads TGTGCCAGCAGCTCCGACTTTGGATCCTATAATTCACCCCTCCACTTT.

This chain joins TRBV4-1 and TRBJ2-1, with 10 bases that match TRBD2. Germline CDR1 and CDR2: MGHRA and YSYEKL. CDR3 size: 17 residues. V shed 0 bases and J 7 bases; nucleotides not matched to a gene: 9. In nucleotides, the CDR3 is TGCGCCAGCAGCCAAGACCAGCGGGAGGGGAGGGGTAATGAGCAGTTCTTC. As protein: CASSQDQREGRGNEQFF.

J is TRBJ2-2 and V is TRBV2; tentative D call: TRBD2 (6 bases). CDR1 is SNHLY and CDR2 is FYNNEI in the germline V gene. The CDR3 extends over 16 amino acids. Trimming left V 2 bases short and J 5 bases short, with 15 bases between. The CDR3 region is CASSETGDPLTGELFF. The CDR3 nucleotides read TGTGCCAGCAGTGAAACGGGGGACCCACTGACCGGGGAGCTGTTTTTT.

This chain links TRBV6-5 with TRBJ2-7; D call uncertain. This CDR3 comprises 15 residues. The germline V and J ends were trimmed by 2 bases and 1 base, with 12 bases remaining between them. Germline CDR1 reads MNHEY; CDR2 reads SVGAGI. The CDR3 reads CASSYRTYGSYEQYF. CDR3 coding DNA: TGTGCCAGCAGTTACAGAACTTATGGTTCCTACGAGCAGTACTTC.

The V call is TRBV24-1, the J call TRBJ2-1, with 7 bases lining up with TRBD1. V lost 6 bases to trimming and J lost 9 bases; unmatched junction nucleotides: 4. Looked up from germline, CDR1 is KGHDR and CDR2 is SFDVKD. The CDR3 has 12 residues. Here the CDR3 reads CATSREGAEQFF. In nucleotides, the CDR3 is TGTGCCACCAGTCGCGAGGGGGCTGAGCAGTTCTTC.

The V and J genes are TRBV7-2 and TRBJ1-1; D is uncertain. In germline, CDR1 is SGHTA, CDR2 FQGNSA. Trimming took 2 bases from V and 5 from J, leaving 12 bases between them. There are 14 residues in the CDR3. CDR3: CASSLWWESTEAFF. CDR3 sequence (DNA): TGTGCCAGCAGCTTATGGTGGGAGAGTACTGAAGCTTTCTTT.

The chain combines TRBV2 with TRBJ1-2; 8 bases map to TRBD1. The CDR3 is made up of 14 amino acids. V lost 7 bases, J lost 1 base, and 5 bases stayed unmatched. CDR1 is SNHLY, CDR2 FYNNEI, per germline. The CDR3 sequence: CASIGQGNNYGYTF. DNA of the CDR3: TGTGCCAGCATTGGACAGGGAAATAACTATGGCTACACCTTC.

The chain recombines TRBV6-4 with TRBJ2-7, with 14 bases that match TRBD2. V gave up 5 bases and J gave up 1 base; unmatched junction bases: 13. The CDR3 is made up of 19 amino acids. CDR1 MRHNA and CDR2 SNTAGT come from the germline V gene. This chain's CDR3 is CASSHSGTSGGDFSYEQYF. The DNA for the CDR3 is TGTGCCAGCAGTCATTCCGGGACTAGCGGGGGTGACTTTTCCTACGAGCAGTACTTC.

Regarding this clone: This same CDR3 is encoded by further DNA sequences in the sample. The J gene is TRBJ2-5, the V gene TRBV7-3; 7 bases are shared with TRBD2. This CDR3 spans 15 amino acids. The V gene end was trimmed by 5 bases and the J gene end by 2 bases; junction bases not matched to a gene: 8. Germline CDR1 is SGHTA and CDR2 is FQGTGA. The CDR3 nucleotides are TGTGCCAGCAGCCCCGGGGGAGGGTTGCAAGAGACCCAGTACTTC. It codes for CASSPGGGLQETQYF. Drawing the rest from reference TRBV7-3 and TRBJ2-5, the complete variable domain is GAGVSQTPSNKVTEKGKYVELRCDPISGHTALYWYRQSLGQGPEFLIYFQGTGAADDSGLPNDRFFAVRPEGSVSTLKIQRTERGDSAVYLCASSPGGGLQETQYFGPGTRLLVL.

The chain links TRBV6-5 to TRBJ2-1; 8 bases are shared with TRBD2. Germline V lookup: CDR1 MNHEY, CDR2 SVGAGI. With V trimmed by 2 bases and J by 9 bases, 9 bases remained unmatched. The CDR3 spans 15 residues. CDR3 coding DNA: TGTGCCAGCAGTTACGTGACGGGGGGGCCGGGTGAGCAGTTCTTC. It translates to CASSYVTGGPGEQFF.

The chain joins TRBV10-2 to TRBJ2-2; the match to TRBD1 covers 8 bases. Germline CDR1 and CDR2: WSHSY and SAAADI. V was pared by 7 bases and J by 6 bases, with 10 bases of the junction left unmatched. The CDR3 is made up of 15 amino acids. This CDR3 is CASKTHTGGAGELFF. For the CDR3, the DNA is TGCGCCAGCAAGACGCACACAGGGGGTGCCGGGGAGCTGTTTTTT.

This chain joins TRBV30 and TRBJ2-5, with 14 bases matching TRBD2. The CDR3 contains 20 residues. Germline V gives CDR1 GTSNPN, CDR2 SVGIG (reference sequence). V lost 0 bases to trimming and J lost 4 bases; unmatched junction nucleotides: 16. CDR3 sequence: CAWSVTGLAGEPSVRETQYF. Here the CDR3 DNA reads TGTGCCTGGAGTGTAACGGGACTAGCGGGAGAACCCTCCGTCCGAGAGACCCAGTACTTC.

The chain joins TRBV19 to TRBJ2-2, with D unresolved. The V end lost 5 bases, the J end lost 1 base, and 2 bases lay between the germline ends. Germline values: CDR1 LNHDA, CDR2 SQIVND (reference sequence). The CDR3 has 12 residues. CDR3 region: CASSLNTGELFF. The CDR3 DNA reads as TGTGCCAGTAGTCTGAACACCGGGGAGCTGTTTTTT.

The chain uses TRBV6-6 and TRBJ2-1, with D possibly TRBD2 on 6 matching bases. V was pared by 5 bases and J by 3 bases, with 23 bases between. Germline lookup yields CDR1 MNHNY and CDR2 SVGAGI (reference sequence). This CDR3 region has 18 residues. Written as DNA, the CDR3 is TGTGCCAGCAGTCTAGCCCCTCCACTAGCAGGTTACTACAATGAGCAGTTCTTC. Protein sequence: CASSLAPPLAGYYNEQFF.

The CDR3 DNA is TGTGCCACCAGTGATCTTGGACAGGGCAAACTGTTTTTT. Translation: CATSDLGQGKLFF. The V gene is TRBV24-1, the J gene TRBJ1-4, with 8 bases that match TRBD1. The ends lost 3 bases at V and 11 bases at J; junction bases unmatched: 4. CDR3 length: 13 amino acids. CDR1 and CDR2 (germline): KGHDR, SFDVKD.

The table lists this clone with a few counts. The CDR3 sequence is CASSLKGGNTEAFF. In DNA, the CDR3 is TGTGCCAGCAGTCTTAAAGGGGGGAACACTGAAGCTTTCTTT. This chain uses TRBV28 with TRBJ1-1; perhaps TRBD1 as D (6 bases). Trimming cost V 5 bases and J 1 base, with 11 bases left between them. Germline values: CDR1 MDHEN, CDR2 SYDVKM. The CDR3 is 14 amino acids.